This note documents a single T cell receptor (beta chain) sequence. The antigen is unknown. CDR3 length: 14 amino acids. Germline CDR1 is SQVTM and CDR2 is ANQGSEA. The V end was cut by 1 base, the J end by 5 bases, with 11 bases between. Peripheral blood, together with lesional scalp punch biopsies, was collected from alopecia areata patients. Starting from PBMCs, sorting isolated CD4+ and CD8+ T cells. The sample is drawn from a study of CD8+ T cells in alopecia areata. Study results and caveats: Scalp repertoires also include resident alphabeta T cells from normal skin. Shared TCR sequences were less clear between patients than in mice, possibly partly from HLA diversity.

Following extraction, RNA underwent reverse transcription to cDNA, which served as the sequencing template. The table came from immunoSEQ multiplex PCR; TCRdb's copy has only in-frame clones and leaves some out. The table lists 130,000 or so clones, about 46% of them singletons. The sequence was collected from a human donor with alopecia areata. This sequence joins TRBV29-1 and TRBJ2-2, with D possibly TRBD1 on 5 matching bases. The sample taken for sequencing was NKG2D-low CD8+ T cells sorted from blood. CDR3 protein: CSVEGPGYTGELFF. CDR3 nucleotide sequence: TGCAGCGTTGAAGGCCCAGGGTATACCGGGGAGCTGTTTTTT.